This is a list of T cell receptor beta chains from one sample in a study of CD8+ T cells in alopecia areata. Generated by immunoSEQ multiplex PCR, the TCRdb table keeps only in-frame clones and is missing some. There are about 210,000 clones in the sample; over 40% occur only once, and roughly 2.8% lies in the top ten. Sequencing was performed on CD4+ T cells sorted from blood, taken around week 37, from a patient treated with tofacitinib. Receptor source: a human donor with alopecia areata. Each CDR3 is given with its conserved first and last residue. Each record gives: J gene, clone size, D gene, V gene, CDR3 protein, CDR3 DNA. The D gene is left open where the match is weak. Some rows mark clone size as missing; the rest say once, few, many or name a class of expanded clone.

TRBJ2-7,many,TRBD1,TRBV11-2,CASAPGQGAREQYF,TGTGCCAGCGCACCGGGACAGGGGGCGAGGGAGCAGTACTTC
TRBJ2-2,NA,NA,TRBV6-1,CASSERYRTGELFF,TGTGCCAGCAGTGAACGATATCGGACCGGGGAGCTGTTTTTT
TRBJ2-7,few,TRBD1,TRBV29-1,CSVLLGQPSSYEQYF,TGCAGCGTCCTACTGGGACAGCCTAGCTCCTACGAGCAGTACTTC
TRBJ1-1,NA,NA,TRBV2,CASQGGKGNTEAFF,TGTGCCAGCCAGGGCGGGAAAGGGAACACTGAAGCTTTCTTT
TRBJ2-7,NA,NA,TRBV30,CAWRGGPYEQYF,TGTGCCTGGAGGGGGGGACCCTACGAGCAGTACTTC
TRBJ2-5,few,NA,TRBV29-1,CSVDRQQETQYF,TGCAGCGTTGACCGTCAGCAAGAGACCCAGTACTTC
TRBJ2-3,few,TRBD2,TRBV29-1,CSVEETSGTDTQYF,TGCAGCGTTGAAGAGACTAGCGGAACAGATACGCAGTATTTT
TRBJ2-2,NA,TRBD1,TRBV30,CAWSRGQGKSSAGELFF,TGTGCCTGGAGTCGGGGACAGGGGAAATCGTCGGCCGGGGAGCTGTTTTTT
TRBJ2-1,NA,TRBD1,TRBV5-1,CASSPRDRDYNEQFF,TGCGCCAGCAGCCCCCGGGACAGGGACTACAATGAGCAGTTCTTC
TRBJ1-1,NA,TRBD1,TRBV30,CAWSVRSGLRGTGFLGTEAFF,TGTGCCTGGAGTGTACGGTCTGGACTACGCGGGACAGGGTTCTTGGGCACTGAAGCTTTCTTT
TRBJ2-7,NA,NA,TRBV30,CAWSLNKGKRSYEQYF,TGTGCCTGGAGTTTAAACAAGGGAAAACGGTCCTACGAGCAGTACTTC
TRBJ2-1,NA,NA,TRBV6-5,CASGGYNEQFF,TGTGCCAGCGGAGGGTACAATGAGCAGTTCTTC
TRBJ1-2,NA,NA,TRBV29-1,CSAGGTGYTF,TGCAGCGCCGGGGGGACTGGCTACACCTTC
TRBJ2-7,NA,TRBD2,TRBV7-2,CASSRPSGEQYF,TGTGCCAGCAGCCGGCCTAGCGGCGAGCAGTACTTC
TRBJ2-2,few,NA,TRBV4-1,CASSQMTGNTGELFF,TGCGCCAGCAGCCAAATGACAGGCAACACCGGGGAGCTGTTTTTT
TRBJ1-2,few,TRBD1,TRBV6-5,CASSYTGGAYGYTF,TGTGCCAGCAGTTACACAGGGGGGGCCTATGGCTACACCTTC
TRBJ2-5,NA,TRBD1,TRBV5-6,CASSQTGGGETQYF,TGTGCCAGCAGCCAGACAGGGGGCGGAGAGACCCAGTACTTC
TRBJ2-4,NA,TRBD1,TRBV7-8,CASSSGQGQNIQYF,TGTGCCAGCAGCTCCGGACAGGGGCAAAACATTCAGTACTTC
TRBJ2-2,NA,NA,TRBV7-9,CASTDNILGGQVELFF,TGTGCCAGCACCGATAATATCTTGGGGGGCCAAGTGGAGCTGTTTTTT
TRBJ2-1,few,NA,TRBV29-1,CSAREQGSYNEQFF,TGCAGCGCCCGCGAACAGGGCTCCTACAATGAGCAGTTCTTC
TRBJ2-7,few,TRBD1,TRBV5-1,CASSQTAGTGSYEQYF,TGCGCCAGCAGCCAGACGGCCGGGACAGGGAGCTACGAGCAGTACTTC
TRBJ2-1,NA,TRBD1,TRBV5-4,CASSLDRGYNEQFF,TGTGCCAGCAGCTTGGACAGGGGCTACAATGAGCAGTTCTTC
TRBJ2-5,NA,NA,TRBV5-1,CASSVLARVETQYF,TGCGCCAGCAGCGTGCTAGCGAGAGTAGAGACCCAGTACTTC
TRBJ2-7,NA,NA,TRBV5-1,CASATGGLSDEQYF,TGCGCCAGCGCAACCGGCGGGCTGAGCGACGAGCAGTACTTC
TRBJ2-7,NA,NA,TRBV9,CASSVALGSAEQYF,TGTGCCAGCAGCGTAGCCCTGGGATCGGCCGAGCAGTACTTC
TRBJ2-7,NA,NA,TRBV9,CASSVYTSSYEQYF,TGTGCCAGCAGCGTCTACACCAGCTCCTACGAGCAGTACTTC
TRBJ2-7,few,NA,TRBV29-1,CSVGRSGVAEQYF,TGCAGCGTTGGAAGGTCGGGGGTTGCCGAGCAGTACTTC
TRBJ1-2,once,TRBD1,TRBV2,CASTTGFDYGYTF,TGTGCCAGCACGACAGGGTTTGACTATGGCTACACCTTC
TRBJ1-4,NA,TRBD1,TRBV6-5,CASSHAGQGTEKLFF,TGTGCCAGCAGTCACGCGGGACAGGGGACTGAAAAACTGTTTTTT
TRBJ2-5,few,NA,TRBV5-6,CASSNPGGRSETQYF,TGTGCCAGCAGCAACCCCGGGGGCCGATCCGAGACCCAGTACTTC
TRBJ2-7,NA,TRBD2,TRBV11-2,CASSTGLAGYEQYF,TGTGCCAGCAGCACTGGACTAGCGGGCTACGAGCAGTACTTC
TRBJ2-1,NA,NA,TRBV7-8,CASSLAARNVQFF,TGTGCCAGCAGCTTAGCGGCTCGAAACGTTCAGTTCTTC
TRBJ2-7,NA,NA,TRBV5-8,CASTQARLGEQYF,TGTGCCAGCACCCAGGCCAGGCTAGGCGAGCAGTACTTC
TRBJ2-3,NA,NA,TRBV29-1,CSVEQPRWRPDTQYF,TGCAGCGTTGAACAGCCAAGATGGAGGCCAGATACGCAGTATTTT